The clone carrying this T cell receptor (beta chain) was counted a few times. Its target is unknown. The data are from a study of T cell responses to AZD1222 COVID-19 vaccine. Study-wide points: Only after the peak T cell response were repertoires sampled. Reportedly, close to half of spike-specific TCRs are directed against unmutated variant regions.

This CDR3 spans 14 amino acids. V gave up 9 bases and J gave up 3 bases, with 19 bases separating them. Germline V CDR1 and CDR2: SGHRS, YFSETQ. The repertoire was sequenced with immunoSEQ multiplex PCR; TCRdb's copy has only in-frame clones and lacks some. The table shows roughly 50,000 clones, with roughly nine tenths occurring only once. The sequence was obtained from an adult in good health. The material was peripheral blood, obtained on day 0 of AZD1222 vaccination. This sequence joins TRBV5-1 and TRBJ2-7; D unresolved. This chain's CDR3 is CATLLEQSDYEQYF. The CDR3 DNA reads as TGCGCCACCCTACTTGAACAATCGGACTACGAGCAGTACTTC.